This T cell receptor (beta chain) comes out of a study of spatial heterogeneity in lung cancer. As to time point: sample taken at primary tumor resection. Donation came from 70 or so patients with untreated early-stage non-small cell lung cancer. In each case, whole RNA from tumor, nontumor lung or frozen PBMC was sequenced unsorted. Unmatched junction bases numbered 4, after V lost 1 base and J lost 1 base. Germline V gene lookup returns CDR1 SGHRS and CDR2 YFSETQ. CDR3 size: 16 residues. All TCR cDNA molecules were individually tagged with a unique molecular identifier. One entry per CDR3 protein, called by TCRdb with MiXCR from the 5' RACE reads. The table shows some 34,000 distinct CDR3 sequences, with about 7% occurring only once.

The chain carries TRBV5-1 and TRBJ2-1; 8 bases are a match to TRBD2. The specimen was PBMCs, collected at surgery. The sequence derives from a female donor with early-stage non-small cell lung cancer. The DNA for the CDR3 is TGCGCCAGCAGCTTGAATACGGGAGGGTCCTACAATGAGCAGTTCTTC. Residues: CASSLNTGGSYNEQFF. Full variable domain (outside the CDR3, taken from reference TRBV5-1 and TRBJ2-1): KAGVTQTPRYLIKTRGQQVTLSCSPISGHRSVSWYQQTPGQGLQFLFEYFSETQRNKGNFPGRFSGRQFSNSRSEMNVSTLELGDSALYLCASSLNTGGSYNEQFFGPGTRLTVL.